This T cell receptor (beta chain) is from a study of cytomegalovirus exposure and HLA in healthy donors. General study findings and limits: Previous analysis showed most TCR beta V segments were productive about 87% or about 30% of the time. Differences between HLA loci emerged in a later analysis of TCR association rates, with DRB1 most and HLA-C fewest. Later genetic work tied a missense DCLRE1C variant to beta-chain V and J trimming.

The length of the CDR3 is 16 residues. Regarding this clone: Its antigen remains unidentified.

PCR amplification relied on 60 Vbeta primers (plus 13 Jbeta primers). Method: immunoSEQ multiplex PCR; TCRdb's copy keeps in-frame clones and lacks some. The table records around 160,000 clones, about three quarters of them present only once. This clonotype was sampled from a man in his forties or fifties in good health and CMV-seropositive. The chain has TRBV21-1 and TRBJ1-2; the DNA was not compared with TRBD1, the D call given in the table. TRBV21-1 is a listed pseudogene. The sequencing sample was made of PBMCs. This CDR3 reads CASSKGRNRANYGYTF. The CDR3, as DNA: TGTGCCAGCAGCAAAGGAAGGAACAGGGCTAACTATGGCTACACCTTC.